These 15 T cell receptor beta chains share one sample of origin, sequenced in a study of draining lymph node invasion in breast cancer. Each CDR3 protein is one row after TCRdb ran MiXCR on the bulk RNA-seq reads. Of about 2,900 distinct CDR3 sequences listed, around 83% were seen once; the top ten hold 9.7%. The CD4+ CD45RA- CD25- gate defined the sorted memory conventional CD4 T cells. The specimen was sorted memory CD4+ effector T cells from a lymph node. These TCRs come from a female donor with luminal breast cancer.

This clonotype was picked up one time. V usage is TRBV11-1 and J usage is TRBJ1-4; D is uncertain. V shed 0 bases and J shed 1 base, with 6 bases lying between them. Germline V gene lookup returns CDR1 SGHAT and CDR2 FQDESV (reference sequence). The CDR3 has 15 amino acids. The CDR3 coding sequence is TGTGCCAGCAGCTTAGCTGCCAGAACTAATGAAAAACTGTTTTTT. It is translated as CASSLAARTNEKLFF. Full variable domain (outside the CDR3, taken from reference TRBV11-1 and TRBJ1-4): EAEVAQSPRYKITEKSQAVAFWCDPISGHATLYWYRQILGQGPELLVQFQDESVVDDSQLPKDRFSAERLKGVDSTLKIQPAELGDSAMYLCASSLAARTNEKLFFGSGTQLSVL.

This clonotype has only a few counts. The chain recombines TRBV7-2 with TRBJ2-7, with D perhaps TRBD1 (6 bases). The CDR3 is 15 amino acids. The germline gives CDR1 SGHTA, CDR2 FQGNSA. V gave up 4 bases and J gave up 6 bases, with 19 bases separating them. The CDR3 DNA reads TGTGCCAGCAGCTCTGGGGTACAGGGTTTGGGCGAGCAGTACTTC. Residues: CASSSGVQGLGEQYF.

The genes are TRBV7-2 and TRBJ1-1; TRBD1 might be the D (5 bases). CDR3 length equals 14 residues. With 7 bases removed from V and 1 base from J, the gap between germline ends came to 13 bases. Germline V CDR1 and CDR2: SGHTA, FQGNSA. Here the CDR3 DNA reads TGTGCCAGCACCCCTGGGGGGAGGAACACTGAAGCTTTCTTT. Protein product: CASTPGGRNTEAFF.

The chain couples TRBV3-1 to TRBJ2-1; D is perhaps TRBD2 (7 bases). Germline V gene lookup returns CDR1 LGHDT and CDR2 YNNKEL (reference sequence). The CDR3 has 15 residues. Trimming stripped 4 bases from V and 5 bases from J, with 15 bases between. CDR3 bases: TGTGCCAGCAGCCTGAAGGGGGGGCCCGACAATGAGCAGTTCTTC. Translation: CASSLKGGPDNEQFF.

This clonotype was observed a single time. The V call is TRBV4-2, the J call TRBJ1-4; no clear D. Looked up from germline, CDR1 is LGHNA and CDR2 is YNFKEQ. The V end was cut by 4 bases, the J end by 4 bases, with 13 bases between. The CDR3 sequence is 15 residues long. The chain's CDR3 is CASSPHPSRNEKLFF. CDR3 nucleotide sequence: TGTGCCAGCAGCCCCCACCCCAGCCGTAATGAAAAACTGTTTTTT.

The gene calls are TRBV29-1 and TRBJ2-1; no definite D call. Trimming shortened V by 3 bases and J by 9 bases, and 12 bases separated the two germline ends. The CDR3 extends over 12 amino acids. Germline assignment: CDR1 SQVTM and CDR2 ANQGSEA. The CDR3 protein is CSVDTGRAEQFF. In DNA, the CDR3 is TGCAGCGTTGATACCGGGCGCGCTGAGCAGTTCTTC.

The chain joins TRBV12-3 or TRBV12-4 to TRBJ1-3, with D unclear. This CDR3 comprises 12 residues. V gave up 5 bases and J gave up 0 bases, with 2 bases separating them. The CDR3 protein is CASSNSGNTIYF. CDR3 bases: TGTGCCAGCAGTAACTCTGGAAACACCATATATTTT.

The chain couples TRBV20-1 to TRBJ2-1; 7 bases fit TRBD1. Trimming cost V 3 bases and J 4 bases; bases outside gene matches: 6. This CDR3 spans 14 amino acids. CDR1 is DFQATT and CDR2 is SNEGSKA in the germline V gene (reference sequence). CDR3 amino acids: CSARDKTGYNEQFF. DNA of the CDR3: TGCAGTGCTAGGGATAAGACAGGGTACAATGAGCAGTTCTTC.

This chain links TRBV6-1 with TRBJ1-6; D not certain. The CDR3 contains 15 residues. Trimming stripped 3 bases from V and 7 bases from J, with 13 bases between. Per germline, CDR1 MNHNS and CDR2 SASEGT. CDR3 region: CASSERRPINSPLHF. The CDR3 DNA sequence: TGTGCCAGCAGTGAGAGACGTCCTATAAATTCACCCCTCCACTTT.

By sample share, this clonotype is large. J is TRBJ1-1 and V is TRBV7-9, with D tentatively TRBD1 (5 bases). The CDR3 is 16 residues long. Germline lookup yields CDR1 SEHNR and CDR2 FQNEAQ (reference sequence). V lost 5 bases and J lost 5, with 21 bases in between. The CDR3 DNA reads as TGTGCCAGCAGCCGGGGACTGTCGCAAATTGGTACTGAAGCTTTCTTT. It encodes CASSRGLSQIGTEAFF.

V and J are TRBV2 and TRBJ1-2; unclear D gene. The V gene's germline CDR1 is SNHLY and CDR2 FYNNEI. The CDR3 totals 13 residues. With 2 bases removed from V and 4 bases from J, the gap between germline ends came to 8 bases. CDR3 sequence: CASSEHPSYGYTF. DNA of the CDR3: TGTGCCAGCAGTGAACACCCAAGCTATGGCTACACCTTC.

The rearrangement uses TRBV5-4 and TRBJ2-2, with D perhaps matching TRBD1 or TRBD2 (5 bases each). This CDR3 is 15 amino acids long. Between the trimmed V and J ends, which lost 3 bases and 4 bases, there was a span of 13 bases. Germline CDR1 and CDR2: SGHNT and YYREEE (reference sequence). This chain's CDR3 is CASSSGWGATGELFF. The DNA for the CDR3 is TGTGCCAGCAGCTCGGGATGGGGCGCCACCGGGGAGCTGTTTTTT.

This clonotype appeared a few times. The chain combines TRBV18 with TRBJ2-1; D is possibly TRBD1 or TRBD2 (6 bases each). Germline CDR1 is KGHSH and CDR2 is LQKENI. V was clipped by 2 bases and J by 4 bases, with 12 bases between them. The CDR3 spans 15 residues. This CDR3 is CASSPRGASYNEQFF. The CDR3 nucleotides read TGTGCCAGCTCACCAAGGGGGGCATCATACAATGAGCAGTTCTTC.

The chain recombines TRBV20-1 with TRBJ2-7, with D perhaps matching TRBD2 (6 bases). V shed 5 bases and J shed 3 bases, with 20 bases lying between them. Looked up from germline, CDR1 is DFQATT and CDR2 is SNEGSKA (reference sequence). This CDR3 comprises 15 residues. CDR3 in amino acids: CSASKVGQGGYEQYF. The CDR3, as DNA: TGCAGTGCTTCGAAGGTCGGGCAGGGAGGCTACGAGCAGTACTTC.

J is TRBJ2-1 and V is TRBV12-3 or TRBV12-4; 7 bases map to TRBD2. This CDR3 spans 16 amino acids. Losses at the gene ends were 6 bases for V and 5 bases for J; bases not matched to a gene: 13. The CDR3, as DNA: TGTGCCAGCAGCCAACACTCGGGGGGAGCCAACAATGAGCAGTTCTTC. It codes for CASSQHSGGANNEQFF.